This T cell receptor beta chain was recovered during a study of blood T cell repertoires in COVID-19. About the research overall: Donors in the United States, Italy and Spain gave samples during acute or convalescent COVID-19. T cells, B-cell-depleted T cells, or PBMCs supplied cDNA or gDNA.

CDR1 is SGHRS, CDR2 YFSETQ, per germline. Between the trimmed V and J ends, which lost 7 bases and 0 bases, there was a span of 11 bases. The CDR3 contains 14 residues. Authors' data handling: Estimation of nucleated cell counts was performed using reference gene primer amplification. This table comes from immunoSEQ multiplex PCR, and its TCRdb copy is limited to in-frame clones, with some not included. V and J calls and clone size follow that table, whereas D and trimming were derived from the DNA. The profile shows some 250,000 clones, approximately 90% of them singletons. V and J are TRBV5-1 and TRBJ2-1, with a tentative D call TRBD2 (7 bases). Sequenced input: peripheral blood. This TCR was recovered from a middle-aged woman who had recovered from COVID-19. The DNA for the CDR3 is TGCGCCAGCTCGGGGGGCGGCTCCTACAATGAGCAGTTCTTC. Translation: CASSGGGSYNEQFF.